Listed here is a single TCR beta chain. Generated by immunoSEQ multiplex PCR, the TCRdb table keeps only in-frame clones and is missing some. The sample has some 630,000 clones; approximately 79% are singletons. V shed 4 bases and J shed 5 bases, with 15 bases lying between them. Germline values: CDR1 SGHDN, CDR2 FVKESK. The CDR3 has 14 residues. This entry belongs to a study of shared clonotypes between healthy human individuals. The TCR originated in a woman in her twenties or thirties in good health. This chain uses TRBV14 with TRBJ2-7; weak D call: TRBD2 (6 bases). Specimen: memory CD4+ T cells sorted from blood. Subset defined: CD45RA-negative fraction. Here the CDR3 DNA reads TGTGCCAGCAGCCGACACTATTCGGGGGACGAGCAGTACTTC. Protein: CASSRHYSGDEQYF. The full variable domain, in which reference TRBV14 and TRBJ2-7 provide the parts outside the CDR3, is EAGVTQFPSHSVIEKGQTVTLRCDPISGHDNLYWYRRVMGKEIKFLLHFVKESKQDESGMPNNRFLAERTGGTYSTLKVQPAELEDSGVYFCASSRHYSGDEQYFGPGTRLTVT.